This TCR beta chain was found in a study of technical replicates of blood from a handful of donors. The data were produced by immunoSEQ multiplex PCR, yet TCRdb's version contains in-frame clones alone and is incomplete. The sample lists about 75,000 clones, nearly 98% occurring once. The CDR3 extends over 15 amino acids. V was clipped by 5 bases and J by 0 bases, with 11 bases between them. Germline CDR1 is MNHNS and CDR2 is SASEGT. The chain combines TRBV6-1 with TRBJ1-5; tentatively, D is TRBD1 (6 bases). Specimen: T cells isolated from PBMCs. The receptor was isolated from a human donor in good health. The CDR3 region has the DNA TGTGCCAGCAGTACAGGGATTTATAGCAATCAGCCCCAGCATTTT. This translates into CASSTGIYSNQPQHF.